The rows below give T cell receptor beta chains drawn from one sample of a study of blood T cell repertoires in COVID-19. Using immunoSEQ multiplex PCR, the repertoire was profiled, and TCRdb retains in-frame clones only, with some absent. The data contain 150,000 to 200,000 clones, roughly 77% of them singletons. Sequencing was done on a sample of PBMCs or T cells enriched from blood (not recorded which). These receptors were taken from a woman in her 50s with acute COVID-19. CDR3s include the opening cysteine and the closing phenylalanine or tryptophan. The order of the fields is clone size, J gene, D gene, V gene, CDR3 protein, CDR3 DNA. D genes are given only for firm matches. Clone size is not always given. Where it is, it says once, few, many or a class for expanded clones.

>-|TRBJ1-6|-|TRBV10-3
CAISESVSSYNSPLHF
TGTGCCATCAGTGAGTCAGTGAGCTCCTATAATTCACCCCTCCACTTT
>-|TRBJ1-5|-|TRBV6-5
CASSYSQGVEPQHF
TGTGCCAGCAGTTACTCACAGGGAGTCGAGCCCCAGCATTTT
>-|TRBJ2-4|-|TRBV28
CASSLFSVRLSSLAKNIQYF
TGTGCCAGCAGTTTATTCTCGGTCAGACTCTCCTCTCTAGCCAAAAACATTCAGTACTTC
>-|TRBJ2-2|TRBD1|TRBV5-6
CASSLDRGINTGELFF
TGTGCCAGCAGCTTGGACAGGGGCATCAACACCGGGGAGCTGTTTTTT
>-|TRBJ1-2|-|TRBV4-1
CASSQDGSYGYTF
TGCGCCAGCAGCCAAGATGGTAGCTATGGCTACACCTTC
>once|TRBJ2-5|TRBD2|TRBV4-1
CASSLPRLAGGETQYF
TGCGCCAGCAGCCTCCCGCGACTAGCGGGGGGAGAGACCCAGTACTTC
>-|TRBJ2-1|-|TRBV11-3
CASSPREGEQFF
TGTGCCAGCAGCCCGAGGGAAGGCGAGCAGTTCTTC
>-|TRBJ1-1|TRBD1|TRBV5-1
CASSETGATEAFF
TGCGCCAGCAGTGAGACAGGGGCGACTGAAGCTTTCTTT
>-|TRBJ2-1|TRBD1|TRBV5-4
CASSWDRSNEQFF
TGTGCCAGCAGCTGGGACAGGTCGAATGAGCAGTTCTTC
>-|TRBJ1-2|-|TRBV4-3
CASSPLQGGYGYTF
TGCGCCAGCAGCCCGCTGCAGGGAGGGTATGGCTACACCTTC
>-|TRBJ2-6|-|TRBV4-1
CASSQAESSGANVLTF
TGCGCCAGCAGCCAAGCCGAGAGCTCTGGGGCCAACGTCCTGACTTTC
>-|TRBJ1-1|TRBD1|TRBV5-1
CASSPGTGGLMNTEAFF
TGCGCCAGCAGCCCCGGGACAGGGGGTCTTATGAACACTGAAGCTTTCTTT
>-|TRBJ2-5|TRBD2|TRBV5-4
CASSLGLSGGAGETQYF
TGTGCCAGCAGCTTGGGGCTTAGCGGGGGGGCCGGAGAGACCCAGTACTTC
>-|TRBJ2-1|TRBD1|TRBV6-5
CASSRTGGAPNEQFF
TGTGCCAGCAGTCGGACAGGGGGCGCACCCAATGAGCAGTTCTTC
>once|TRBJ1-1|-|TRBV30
CAWIVGPNTEAFF
TGTGCCTGGATCGTTGGCCCAAACACTGAAGCTTTCTTT
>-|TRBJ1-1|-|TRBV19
CASSIRGVNTEAFF
TGTGCCAGTAGTATCCGGGGGGTGAACACTGAAGCTTTCTTT
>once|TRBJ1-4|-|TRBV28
CASSFGGVEGEKLFF
TGTGCCAGCAGTTTTGGGGGGGTGGAGGGTGAAAAACTGTTTTTT
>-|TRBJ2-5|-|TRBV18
CATETLRGGETQYF
TGTGCCACAGAGACCCTCAGGGGAGGGGAGACCCAGTACTTC
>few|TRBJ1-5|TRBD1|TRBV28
CASRGQGYSNQPQHF
TGTGCCAGCAGGGGACAGGGGTATAGCAATCAGCCCCAGCATTTT
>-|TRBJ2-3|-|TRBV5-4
CASSLDLAAGVDTQYF
TGTGCCAGCAGCTTAGATCTAGCCGCTGGTGTGGATACGCAGTATTTT
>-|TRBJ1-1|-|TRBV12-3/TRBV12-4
CASRLQEDTEAFF
TGTGCCAGCAGGCTCCAGGAAGACACTGAAGCTTTCTTT
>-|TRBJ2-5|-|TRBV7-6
CASSPGGQETQYF
TGTGCCAGCAGCCCCGGGGGACAAGAGACCCAGTACTTC
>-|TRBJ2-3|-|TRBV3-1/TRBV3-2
CASRSGADTQYF
TGTGCCAGCAGGTCAGGGGCAGATACGCAGTATTTT
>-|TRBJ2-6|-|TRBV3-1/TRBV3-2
CASSQGRAGANVLTF
TGTGCCAGCAGCCAGGGCAGGGCTGGGGCCAACGTCCTGACTTTC
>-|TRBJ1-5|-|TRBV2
CASTPVLNQPQHF
TGTGCCAGCACCCCAGTCCTCAATCAGCCCCAGCATTTT
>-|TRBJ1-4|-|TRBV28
CASSRYKRVGLEKLFF
TGTGCCAGCAGCCGATACAAGAGGGTAGGGTTAGAAAAACTGTTTTTT
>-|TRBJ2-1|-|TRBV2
CASSAEGVAVYNEQFF
TGTGCCAGCAGCGCAGAAGGGGTAGCGGTTTACAATGAGCAGTTCTTC
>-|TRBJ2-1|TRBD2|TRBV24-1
CATSDRASGGAMNEQFF
TGTGCCACCAGTGATAGGGCTAGCGGGGGGGCTATGAATGAGCAGTTCTTC
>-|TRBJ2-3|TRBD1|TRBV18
CASSWGQNTDTQYF
TGTGCCAGCTCATGGGGACAGAACACAGATACGCAGTATTTT
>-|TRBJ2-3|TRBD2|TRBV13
CASSPTGGAVTDTQYF
TGTGCCAGCAGTCCGACCGGGGGGGCGGTGACAGATACGCAGTATTTT
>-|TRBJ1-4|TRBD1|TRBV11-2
CASNPGQGNEKLFF
TGTGCCAGCAATCCGGGACAGGGTAATGAAAAACTGTTTTTT
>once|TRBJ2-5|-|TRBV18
CASSGEEETQYF
TGTGCCAGCTCGGGAGAGGAAGAGACCCAGTACTTC
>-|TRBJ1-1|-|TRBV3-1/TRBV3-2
CASSQTGSLAEAFF
TGTGCCAGCAGCCAAACTGGTAGTTTAGCTGAAGCTTTCTTT
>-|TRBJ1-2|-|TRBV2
CALGGGYGYTF
TGTGCCCTAGGGGGGGGCTATGGCTACACCTTC
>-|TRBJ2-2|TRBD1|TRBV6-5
CASSYSGQGAPGELFF
TGTGCCAGCAGTTACTCAGGACAGGGGGCCCCCGGGGAGCTGTTTTTT
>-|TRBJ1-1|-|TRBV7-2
CASSPRDINGNEAFF
TGTGCCAGCAGCCCCCGGGACATCAACGGAAATGAAGCTTTCTTT
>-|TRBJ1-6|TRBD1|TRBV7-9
CASSLPRTGGYNSPLHF
TGTGCCAGCAGCTTACCAAGGACAGGGGGATATAATTCACCCCTCCACTTT
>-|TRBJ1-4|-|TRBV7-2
CASSPSHGINEKLFF
TGTGCCAGCAGCCCATCTCACGGGATAAATGAAAAACTGTTTTTT
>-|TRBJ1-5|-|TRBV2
CASIEEGSNQPQHF
TGTGCCAGCATTGAAGAGGGGTCGAATCAGCCCCAGCATTTT
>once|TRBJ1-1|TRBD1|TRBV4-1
CASSRDRGTGGTEAFF
TGCGCCAGCAGCCGAGACAGGGGGACAGGTGGCACTGAAGCTTTCTTT
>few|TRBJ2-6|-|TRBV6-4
CASSDSRQDVGANVLTF
TGTGCCAGCAGTGACTCCCGACAGGATGTTGGGGCCAACGTCCTGACTTTC
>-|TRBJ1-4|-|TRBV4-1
CASSQDWLNEKLFF
TGCGCCAGCAGCCAAGATTGGCTCAATGAAAAACTGTTTTTT
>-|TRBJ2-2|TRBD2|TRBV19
CASSIGTSRDTGELFF
TGTGCCAGTAGTATAGGGACTAGTCGAGACACCGGGGAGCTGTTTTTT
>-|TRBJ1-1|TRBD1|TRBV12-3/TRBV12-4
CASRDRVEFKAFF
TGTGCCAGCAGAGACAGGGTTGAGTTCAAGGCTTTCTTT
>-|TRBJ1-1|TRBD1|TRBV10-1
CASNGQANTEAFF
TGCGCCAGCAACGGACAGGCGAACACTGAAGCTTTCTTT
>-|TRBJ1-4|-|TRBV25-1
CASSEYKGVNEKLFF
TGTGCCAGCAGTGAATATAAGGGGGTGAATGAAAAACTGTTTTTT